This TCR beta chain was recovered during a study of Graves' ophthalmopathy and Graves' hyperthyroidism. General study findings and limits: Blood samples also showed most expanded thyroid clonotypes exceeding 0.001 frequency.

Thyroid ultrasound, orbital computed tomography, TRAb, serum thyroxine and clinical symptoms formed the basis of diagnosis. Turning to this clonotype: Its antigen is currently unknown.

V gave up 7 bases and J gave up 6 bases; unmatched junction bases: 14. This CDR3 region has 17 residues. Per germline, CDR1 MDHEN and CDR2 SYDVKM. The authors amplified TCR beta CDR3 regions from RNA transcripts. HTBI primers served in a first-round RT-PCR, which a second-round multiplex PCR followed. From the multiplex PCR reads, TCRdb called clonotypes with MiXCR, one entry per CDR3 protein. The repertoire holds about 400,000 distinct CDR3 sequences, with approximately 21% as singletons. The rearrangement joins TRBV28 to TRBJ1-5; the match to TRBD1 covers 11 bases. The receptor was derived from a woman aged 18-29 years with stable Graves' hyperthyroidism. The sequencing sample was made of peripheral blood. CDR3 DNA sequence: TGTGCCAGCACCCTCCCCCTCGGGACAGGGGGGTCTCAGCCCCAGCATTTT. Its translation is CASTLPLGTGGSQPQHF.